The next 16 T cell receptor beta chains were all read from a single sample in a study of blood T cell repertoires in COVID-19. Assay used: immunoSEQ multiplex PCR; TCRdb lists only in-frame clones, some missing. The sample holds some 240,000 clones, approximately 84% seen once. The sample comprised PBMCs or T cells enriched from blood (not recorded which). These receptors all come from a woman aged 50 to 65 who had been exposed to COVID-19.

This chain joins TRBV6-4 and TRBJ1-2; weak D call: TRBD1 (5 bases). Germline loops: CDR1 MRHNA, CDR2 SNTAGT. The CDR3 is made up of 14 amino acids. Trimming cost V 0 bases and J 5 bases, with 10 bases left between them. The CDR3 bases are TGTGCCAGCAGTGACTCGACGGAGGGGTATGGCTACACCTTC. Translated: CASSDSTEGYGYTF.

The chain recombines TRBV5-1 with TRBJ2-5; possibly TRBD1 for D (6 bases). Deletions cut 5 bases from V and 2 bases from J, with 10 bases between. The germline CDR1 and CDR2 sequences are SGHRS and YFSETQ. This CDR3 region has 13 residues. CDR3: CASRGGIQETQYF. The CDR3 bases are TGCGCCAGCAGAGGGGGTATACAAGAGACCCAGTACTTC.

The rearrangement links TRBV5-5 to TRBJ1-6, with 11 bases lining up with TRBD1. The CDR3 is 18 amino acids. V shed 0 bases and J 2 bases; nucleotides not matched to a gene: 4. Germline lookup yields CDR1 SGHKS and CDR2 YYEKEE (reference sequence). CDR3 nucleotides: TGTGCCAGCAGCTTGGAGGGACAGGGGGACACCTATAATTCACCCCTCCACTTT. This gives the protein CASSLEGQGDTYNSPLHF. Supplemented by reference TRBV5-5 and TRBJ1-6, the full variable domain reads DAGVTQSPTHLIKTRGQQVTLRCSPISGHKSVSWYQQVLGQGPQFIFQYYEKEERGRGNFPDRFSARQFPNYSSELNVNALLLGDSALYLCASSLEGQGDTYNSPLHFGNGTRLTVT.

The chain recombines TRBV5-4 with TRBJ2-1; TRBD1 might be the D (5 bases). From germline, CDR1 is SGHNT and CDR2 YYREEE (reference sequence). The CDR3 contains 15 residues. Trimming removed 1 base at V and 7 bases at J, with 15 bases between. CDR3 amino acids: CASSLLRGTVNEQFF. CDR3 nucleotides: TGTGCCAGCAGCTTGTTAAGGGGCACCGTGAATGAGCAGTTCTTC.

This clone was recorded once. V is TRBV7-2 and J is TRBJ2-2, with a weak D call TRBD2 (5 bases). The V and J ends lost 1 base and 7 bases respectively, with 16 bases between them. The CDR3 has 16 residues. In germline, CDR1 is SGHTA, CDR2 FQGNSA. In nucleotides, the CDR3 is TGTGCCAGCAGCTTAGTCGCTACCCGGGGTAACGGGGAGCTGTTTTTT. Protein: CASSLVATRGNGELFF.

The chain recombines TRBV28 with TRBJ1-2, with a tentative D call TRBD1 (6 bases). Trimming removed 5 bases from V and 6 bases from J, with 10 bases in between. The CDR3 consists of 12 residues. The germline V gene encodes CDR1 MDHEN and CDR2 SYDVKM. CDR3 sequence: CASSTQGNGYTF. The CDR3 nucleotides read TGTGCCAGCAGTACACAGGGAAATGGCTACACCTTC.

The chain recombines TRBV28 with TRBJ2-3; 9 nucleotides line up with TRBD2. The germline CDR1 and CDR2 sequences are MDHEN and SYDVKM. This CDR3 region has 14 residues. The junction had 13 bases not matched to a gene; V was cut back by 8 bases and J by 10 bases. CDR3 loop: CASAGGGTRRAQYF. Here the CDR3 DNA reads TGTGCCAGCGCGGGAGGGGGCACTCGAAGGGCGCAGTATTTT.

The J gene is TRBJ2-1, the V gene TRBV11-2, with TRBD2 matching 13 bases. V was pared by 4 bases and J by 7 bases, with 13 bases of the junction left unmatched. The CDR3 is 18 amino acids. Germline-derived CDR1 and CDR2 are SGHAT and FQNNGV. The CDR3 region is CASSSLTSGGPAGNEQFF. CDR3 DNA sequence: TGTGCCAGCAGCTCCCTGACTAGCGGGGGGCCCGCCGGGAATGAGCAGTTCTTC.

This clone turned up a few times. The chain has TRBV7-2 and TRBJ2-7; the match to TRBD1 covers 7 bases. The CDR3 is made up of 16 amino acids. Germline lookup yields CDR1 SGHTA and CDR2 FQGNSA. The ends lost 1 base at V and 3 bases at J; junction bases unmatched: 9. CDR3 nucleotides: TGTGCCAGCAGCTTAGTAGGGGGCCATACTGTCTACGAGCAGTACTTC. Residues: CASSLVGGHTVYEQYF.

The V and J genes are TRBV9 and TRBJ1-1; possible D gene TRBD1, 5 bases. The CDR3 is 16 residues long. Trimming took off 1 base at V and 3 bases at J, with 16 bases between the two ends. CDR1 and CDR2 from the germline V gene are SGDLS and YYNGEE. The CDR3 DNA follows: TGTGCCAGCAGCGTATCAAGCCAGGGCCGGGACACTGAAGCTTTCTTT. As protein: CASSVSSQGRDTEAFF.

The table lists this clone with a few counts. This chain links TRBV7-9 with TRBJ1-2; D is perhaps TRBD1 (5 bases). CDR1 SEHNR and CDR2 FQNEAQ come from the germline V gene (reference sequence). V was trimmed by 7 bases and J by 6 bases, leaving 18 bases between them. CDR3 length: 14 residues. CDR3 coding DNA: TGTGCCAGCATTCTGGGGTGGGGCCAGGATGGCTACACCTTC. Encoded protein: CASILGWGQDGYTF.

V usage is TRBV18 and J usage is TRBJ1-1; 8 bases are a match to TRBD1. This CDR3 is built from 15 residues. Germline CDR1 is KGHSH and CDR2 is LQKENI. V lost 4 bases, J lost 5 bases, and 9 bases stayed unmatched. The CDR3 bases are TGTGCCAGCTCACTGCAGGGGGCAGGAGGTACTGAAGCTTTCTTT. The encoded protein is CASSLQGAGGTEAFF.

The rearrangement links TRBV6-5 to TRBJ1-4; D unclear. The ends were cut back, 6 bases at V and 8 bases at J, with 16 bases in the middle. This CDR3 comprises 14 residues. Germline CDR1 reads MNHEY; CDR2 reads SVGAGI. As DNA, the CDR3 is TGTGCCAGCAGCTTCGCGGGAGCAGGCGAAAAACTGTTTTTT. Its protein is CASSFAGAGEKLFF.

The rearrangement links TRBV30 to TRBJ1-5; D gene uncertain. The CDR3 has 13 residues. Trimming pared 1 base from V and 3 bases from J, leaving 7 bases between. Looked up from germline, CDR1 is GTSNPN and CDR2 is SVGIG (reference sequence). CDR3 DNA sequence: TGTGCCTGGAGTGAGGGAGTCAATCAGCCCCAGCATTTT. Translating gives CAWSEGVNQPQHF.

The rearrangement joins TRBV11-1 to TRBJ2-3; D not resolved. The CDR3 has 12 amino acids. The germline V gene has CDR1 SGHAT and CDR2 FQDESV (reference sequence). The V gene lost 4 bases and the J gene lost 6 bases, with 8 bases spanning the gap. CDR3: CASSSTGDTQYF. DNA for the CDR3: TGTGCCAGCAGCTCCACCGGGGATACGCAGTATTTT.

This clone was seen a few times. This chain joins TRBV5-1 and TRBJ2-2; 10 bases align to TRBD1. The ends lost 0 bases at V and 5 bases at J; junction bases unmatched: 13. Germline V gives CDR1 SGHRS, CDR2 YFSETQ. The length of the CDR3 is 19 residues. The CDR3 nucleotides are TGCGCCAGCAGCTTGGGACAGGGGGCGAGGTCGATCTATACCGGGGAGCTGTTTTTT. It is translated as CASSLGQGARSIYTGELFF.